The present entry profiles one T cell receptor beta chain with its context. At least ten counts were recorded for this clonotype. Its antigen is still unknown. There are no base qualities to consult, and no much larger clone falls within one base. The V and J ends are trimmed by 7 bases and 7 bases, leaving 20 bases between them. CDR1 and CDR2, looked up from the germline V gene, are MGHRA and YSYEKL. The CDR3, from cysteine to phenylalanine, totals 15 residues. The DNA shown is the 45-base CDR3, in frame from base 1. The data derive from a study of identical twins (dated by TCRdb to about 2016). With respect to the entire study: To test whether fetal clonotypes persist, this study deep-sequenced TCR alpha and beta repertoires from monozygotic twins, from unrelated adults of various ages, and from cord blood. To rule out contamination, the twin experiments were replicated at different times with different library preparation protocols.

All donors were healthy Caucasians. Three pairs of female monozygotic twins, all aged about 18 to 30 years, made up the twin cohort. CD4+ and CD8+ T cell populations were isolated with positive isolation kits from Invitrogen. Study-wide conclusions, independent of this receptor: Zero-insertion analyses could be partly confounded by invariant T cells such as MAIT and iNKT, although diverse VJ usage argued against such confounding for most clonotypes. Because the same donors could not be followed over many years, conclusions were based on cross-sectional statistical analysis. Recombination models systematically underestimated out-of-frame TCR alpha sharing in monozygotic twins but agreed with sharing between unrelated individuals. Abundant cord blood beta clonotypes carried fewer insertions; young adult naive repertoires showed a weaker similar trend, while memory repertoires showed none. The excess sharing between twins in beta out-of-frame sequences was weaker because fewer shared sequences reduced the signal-to-noise ratio. Compared with coincidental sharing between unrelated individuals, an excess of low generation-probability sequences was observed among out-of-frame TCR alpha sequences shared between twins.

Library construction relied on 5' RACE. Instrument used: Illumina HiSeq 2000. Template switching added a universal primer binding site, and the final cDNA carried a unique molecular identifier that allowed TCR cDNA molecules to be counted accurately. Specific primers in the conserved constant-segment region were used to synthesize first-strand cDNA for the TCR alpha and beta chains. To control for contamination, each cDNA library was double barcoded with a SMART-Mk sample barcode plus Illumina barcodes. TruSeq adapter sequences, together with Illumina sample barcodes, were added in two successive PCR steps. The TCR alpha and beta cDNA libraries were sequenced on the Illumina HiSeq platform using custom primers. Per the original workflow: MiGEC processed the raw reads to extract unique molecular identifiers, while MiXCR was used to determine the CDR3 positions. Recombination models were inferred per individual with the repgenHMM and IGoR tools using an EM algorithm. The analysis of shared clonotypes was done with the tcR package in R, with sharing normalized by the product of cloneset sizes. Out-of-frame nonproductive sequences were analyzed to study raw recombination free of thymic and clonal selection effects. Starting from the raw public reads, TCRdb applied fastp trimming at Q25, assembled clones with MiXCR and retained in-frame beta chains. Rows with one shared CDR3 protein collapse into an entry with the most common genes and DNA. The V and J calls reflect TCRdb's pipeline rather than the authors' work. This sample gives about 220,000 distinct CDR3 sequences in total; roughly 7.5% of them show up just once. The top ten clones comprise about 5.8% of the sample.

These data also featured in a second study, about yellow fever vaccine responses in identical twins. As the second paper documents: The authors reported that the T cell response to vaccination in identical twins appeared partly convergent and partly personalized. The study precisely tracked vaccine-responding T cell clones in identical twins.

This chain joins TRBV4-1 to TRBJ2-1; the D gene is tentatively TRBD1 or TRBD2, each matching 7 bases. Source material: CD8+ T cells sorted from blood. The sequence derives from a woman aged 18-29 years in good health. This receptor carries the CDR3 CASTPGPGGENEQFF. The nucleotides are TGCGCCAGCACCCCTGGGCCAGGGGGGGAAAATGAGCAGTTCTTC.